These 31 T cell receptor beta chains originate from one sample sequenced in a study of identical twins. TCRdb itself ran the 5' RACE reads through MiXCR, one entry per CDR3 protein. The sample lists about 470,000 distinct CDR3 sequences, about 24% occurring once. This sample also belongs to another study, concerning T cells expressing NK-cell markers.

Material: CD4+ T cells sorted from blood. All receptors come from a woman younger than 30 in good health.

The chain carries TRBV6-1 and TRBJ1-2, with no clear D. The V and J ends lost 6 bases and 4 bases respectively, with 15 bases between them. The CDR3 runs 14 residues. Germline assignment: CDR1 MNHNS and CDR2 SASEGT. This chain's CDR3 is CASSVLSGPYGYTF. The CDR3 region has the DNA TGTGCCAGCAGCGTACTTTCCGGGCCCTATGGCTACACCTTC.

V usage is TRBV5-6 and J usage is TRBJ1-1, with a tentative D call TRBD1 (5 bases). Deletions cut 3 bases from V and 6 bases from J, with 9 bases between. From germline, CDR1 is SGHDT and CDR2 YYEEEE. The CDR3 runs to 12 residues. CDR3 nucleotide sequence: TGTGCCAGCAGCTGGGGCGGGGCTGAAGCTTTCTTT. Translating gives CASSWGGAEAFF.

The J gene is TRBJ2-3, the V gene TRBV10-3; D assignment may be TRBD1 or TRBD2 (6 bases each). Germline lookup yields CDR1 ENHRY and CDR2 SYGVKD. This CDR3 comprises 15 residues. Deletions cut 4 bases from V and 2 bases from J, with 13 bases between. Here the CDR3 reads CAISVGGQHTDTQYF. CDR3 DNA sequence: TGTGCCATCAGTGTGGGAGGACAGCACACAGATACGCAGTATTTT.

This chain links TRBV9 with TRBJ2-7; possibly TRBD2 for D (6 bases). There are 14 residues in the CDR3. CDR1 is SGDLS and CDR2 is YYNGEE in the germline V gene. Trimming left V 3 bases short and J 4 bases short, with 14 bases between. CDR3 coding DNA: TGTGCCAGCAGCGGGCCGGACTACCATTACGAGCAGTACTTC. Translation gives CASSGPDYHYEQYF.

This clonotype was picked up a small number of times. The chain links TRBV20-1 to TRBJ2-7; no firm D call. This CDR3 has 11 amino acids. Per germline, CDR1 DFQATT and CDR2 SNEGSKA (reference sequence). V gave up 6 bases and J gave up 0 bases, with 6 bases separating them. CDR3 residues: CSALGSYEQYF. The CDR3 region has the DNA TGCAGTGCCCTCGGCTCCTACGAGCAGTACTTC.

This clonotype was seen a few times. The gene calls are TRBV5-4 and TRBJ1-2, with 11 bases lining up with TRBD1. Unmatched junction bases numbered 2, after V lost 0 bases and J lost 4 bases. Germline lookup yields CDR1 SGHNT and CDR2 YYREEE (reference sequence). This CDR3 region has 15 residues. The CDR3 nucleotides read TGTGCCAGCAGCTTGGGAGGACAGGGGGCCTATGGCTACACCTTC. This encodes CASSLGGQGAYGYTF.

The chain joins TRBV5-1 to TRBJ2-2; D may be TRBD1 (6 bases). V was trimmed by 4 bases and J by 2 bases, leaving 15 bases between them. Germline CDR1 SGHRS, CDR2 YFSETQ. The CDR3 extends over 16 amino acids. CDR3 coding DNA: TGCGCCAGCAGCAAGGGGGTAGCAGGAAACACCGGGGAGCTGTTTTTT. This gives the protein CASSKGVAGNTGELFF.

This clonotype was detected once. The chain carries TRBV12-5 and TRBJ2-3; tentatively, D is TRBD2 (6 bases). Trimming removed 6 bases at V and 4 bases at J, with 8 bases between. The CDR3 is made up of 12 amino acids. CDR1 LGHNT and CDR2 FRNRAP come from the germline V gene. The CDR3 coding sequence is TGTGCTAGTGGACTAGCCGCAGATACGCAGTATTTT. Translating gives CASGLAADTQYF.

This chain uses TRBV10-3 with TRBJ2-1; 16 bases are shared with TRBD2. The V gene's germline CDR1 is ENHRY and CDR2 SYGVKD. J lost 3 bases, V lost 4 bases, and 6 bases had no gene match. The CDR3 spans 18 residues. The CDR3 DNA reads TGTGCCATCAGTGGCCCAGGGACTAGCGGGAGGGGCTACAATGAGCAGTTCTTC. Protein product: CAISGPGTSGRGYNEQFF.

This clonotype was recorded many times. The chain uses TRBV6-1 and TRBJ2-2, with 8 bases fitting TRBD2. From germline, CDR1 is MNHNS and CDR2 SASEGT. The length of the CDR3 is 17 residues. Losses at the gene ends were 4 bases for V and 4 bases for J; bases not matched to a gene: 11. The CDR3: CASSGSAAGASTGELFF. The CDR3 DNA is TGTGCCAGCAGTGGCTCGGCAGCGGGAGCTTCCACCGGGGAGCTGTTTTTT.

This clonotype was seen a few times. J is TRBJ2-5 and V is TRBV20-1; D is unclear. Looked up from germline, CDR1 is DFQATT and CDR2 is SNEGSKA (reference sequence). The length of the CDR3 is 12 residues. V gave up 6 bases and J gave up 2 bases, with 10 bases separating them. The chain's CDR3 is CSASAYQETQYF. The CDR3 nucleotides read TGCAGTGCCTCCGCCTATCAAGAGACCCAGTACTTC.

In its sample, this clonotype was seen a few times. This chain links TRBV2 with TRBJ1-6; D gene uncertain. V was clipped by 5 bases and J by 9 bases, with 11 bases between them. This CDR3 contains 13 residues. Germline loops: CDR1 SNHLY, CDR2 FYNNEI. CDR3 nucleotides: TGTGCCAGCAGTTCCGCGCGCCCTTCACCCCTCCACTTT. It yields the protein CASSSARPSPLHF.

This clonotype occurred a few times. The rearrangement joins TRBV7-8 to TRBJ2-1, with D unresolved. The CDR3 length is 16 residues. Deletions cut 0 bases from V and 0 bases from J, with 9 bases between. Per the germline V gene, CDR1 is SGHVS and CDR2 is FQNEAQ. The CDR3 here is CASSLARLSSYNEQFF. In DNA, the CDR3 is TGTGCCAGCAGCTTAGCGCGGCTTAGCTCCTACAATGAGCAGTTCTTC.

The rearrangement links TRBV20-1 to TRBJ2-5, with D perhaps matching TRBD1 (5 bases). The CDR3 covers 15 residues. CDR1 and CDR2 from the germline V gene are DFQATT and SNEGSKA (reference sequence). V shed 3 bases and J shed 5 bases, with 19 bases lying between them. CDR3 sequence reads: CSARRGEGAGETQYF. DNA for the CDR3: TGCAGTGCTAGGAGAGGTGAAGGGGCTGGGGAGACCCAGTACTTC.

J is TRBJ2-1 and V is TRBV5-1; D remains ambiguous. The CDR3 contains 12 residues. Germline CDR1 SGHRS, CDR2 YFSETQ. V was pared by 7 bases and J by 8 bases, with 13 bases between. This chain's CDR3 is CASCTDRDEQFF. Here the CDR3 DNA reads TGCGCCAGCTGCACAGACCGGGATGAGCAGTTCTTC.

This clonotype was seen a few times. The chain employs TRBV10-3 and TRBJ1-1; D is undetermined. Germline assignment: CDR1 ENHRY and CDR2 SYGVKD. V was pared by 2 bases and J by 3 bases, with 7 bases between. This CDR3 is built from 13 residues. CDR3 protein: CAISEPPDTEAFF. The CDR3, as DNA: TGTGCCATCAGTGAGCCGCCCGACACTGAAGCTTTCTTT.

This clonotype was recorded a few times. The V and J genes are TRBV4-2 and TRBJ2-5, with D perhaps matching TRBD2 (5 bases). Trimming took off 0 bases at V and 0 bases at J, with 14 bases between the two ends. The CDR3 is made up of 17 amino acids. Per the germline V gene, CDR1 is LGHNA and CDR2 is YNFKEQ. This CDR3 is CASSQDRPAAHQETQYF. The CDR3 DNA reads TGTGCCAGCAGCCAAGATCGGCCAGCGGCCCACCAAGAGACCCAGTACTTC.

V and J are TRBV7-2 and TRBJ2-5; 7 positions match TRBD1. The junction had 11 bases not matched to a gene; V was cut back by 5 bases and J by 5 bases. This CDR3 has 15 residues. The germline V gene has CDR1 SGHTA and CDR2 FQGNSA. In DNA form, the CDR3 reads TGTGCCAGCAGCAGCTCACAGGGGCCGTGGGAGACCCAGTACTTC. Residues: CASSSSQGPWETQYF.

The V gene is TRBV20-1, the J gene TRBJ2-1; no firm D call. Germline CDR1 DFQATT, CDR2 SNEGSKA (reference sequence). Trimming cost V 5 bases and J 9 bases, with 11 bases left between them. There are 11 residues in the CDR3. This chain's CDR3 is CSAQESVEQFF. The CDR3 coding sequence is TGCAGTGCTCAAGAGTCGGTTGAGCAGTTCTTC.

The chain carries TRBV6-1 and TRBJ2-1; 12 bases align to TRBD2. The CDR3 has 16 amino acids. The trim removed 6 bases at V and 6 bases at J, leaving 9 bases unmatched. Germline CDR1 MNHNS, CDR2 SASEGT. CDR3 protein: CASSRLAGETVNEQFF. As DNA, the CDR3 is TGTGCCAGCAGCCGACTAGCGGGAGAGACGGTCAATGAGCAGTTCTTC.

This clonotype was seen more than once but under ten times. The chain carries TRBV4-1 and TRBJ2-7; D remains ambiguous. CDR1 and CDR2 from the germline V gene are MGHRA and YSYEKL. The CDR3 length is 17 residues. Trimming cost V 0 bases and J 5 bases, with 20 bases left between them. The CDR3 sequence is CASSQDRRYDGPNEQYF. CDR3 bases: TGCGCCAGCAGCCAAGATAGACGGTACGACGGACCTAACGAGCAGTACTTC.

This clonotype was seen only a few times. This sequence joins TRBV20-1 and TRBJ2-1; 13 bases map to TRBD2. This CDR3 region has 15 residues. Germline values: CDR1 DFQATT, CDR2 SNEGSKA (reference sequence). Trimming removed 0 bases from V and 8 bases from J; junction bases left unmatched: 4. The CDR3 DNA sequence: TGCAGTGCTAGAGACGGACTAGCGGGAGTACATGAGCAGTTCTTC. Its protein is CSARDGLAGVHEQFF.

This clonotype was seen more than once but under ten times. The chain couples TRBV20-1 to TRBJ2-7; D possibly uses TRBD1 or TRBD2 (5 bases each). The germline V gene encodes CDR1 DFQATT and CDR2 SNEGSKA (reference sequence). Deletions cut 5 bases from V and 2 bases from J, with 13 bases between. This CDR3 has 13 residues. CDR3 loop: CSAASGTAYEQYF. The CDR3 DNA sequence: TGCAGTGCTGCCTCCGGGACCGCCTACGAGCAGTACTTC.

CDR3 loop: CASSFQGRDEQFF. The CDR3 nucleotides are TGCGCCAGCAGCTTTCAGGGTAGGGATGAGCAGTTCTTC. The chain uses TRBV5-1 and TRBJ2-1; a weak D match, TRBD1 (5 bases). The CDR3 consists of 13 residues. Per the germline V gene, CDR1 is SGHRS and CDR2 is YFSETQ. The V end lost 2 bases, the J end lost 8 bases, and 11 bases lay between the germline ends.

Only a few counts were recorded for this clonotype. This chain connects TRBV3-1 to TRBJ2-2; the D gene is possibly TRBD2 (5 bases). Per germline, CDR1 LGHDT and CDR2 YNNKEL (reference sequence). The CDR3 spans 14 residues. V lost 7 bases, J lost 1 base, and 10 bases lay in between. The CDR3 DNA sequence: TGTGCCAGCATTAGGAGCGGGAACACCGGGGAGCTGTTTTTT. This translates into CASIRSGNTGELFF.

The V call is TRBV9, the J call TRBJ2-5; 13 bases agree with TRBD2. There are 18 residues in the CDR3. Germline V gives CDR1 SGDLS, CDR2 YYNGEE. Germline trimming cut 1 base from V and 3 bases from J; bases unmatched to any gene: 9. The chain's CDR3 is CASSVSTSGGASKETQYF. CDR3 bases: TGTGCCAGCAGCGTAAGCACTAGCGGGGGGGCATCAAAAGAGACCCAGTACTTC.

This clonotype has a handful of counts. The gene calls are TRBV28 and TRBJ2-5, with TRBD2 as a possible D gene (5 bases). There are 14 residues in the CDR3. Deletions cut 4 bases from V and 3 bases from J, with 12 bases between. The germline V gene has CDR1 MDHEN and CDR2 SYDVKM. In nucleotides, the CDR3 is TGTGCCAGCAGTTGGTACGGGGTTGAAGAGACCCAGTACTTC. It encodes CASSWYGVEETQYF.

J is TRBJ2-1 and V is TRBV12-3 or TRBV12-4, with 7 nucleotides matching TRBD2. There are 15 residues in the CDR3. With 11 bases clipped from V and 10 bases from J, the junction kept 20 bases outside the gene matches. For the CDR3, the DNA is TGTGCCTGTCAAAAAGCCCTGGCAGGGCGGGAGGAGCAGTTCTTC. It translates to CACQKALAGREEQFF.

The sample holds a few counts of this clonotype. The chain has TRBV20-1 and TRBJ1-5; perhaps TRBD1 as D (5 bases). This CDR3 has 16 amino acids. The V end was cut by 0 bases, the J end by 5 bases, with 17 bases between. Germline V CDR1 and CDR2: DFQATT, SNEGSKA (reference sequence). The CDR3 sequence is CSARDSYPSTDQPQHF. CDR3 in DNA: TGCAGTGCTAGAGATAGTTACCCTTCGACAGATCAGCCCCAGCATTTT.

CDR3 DNA sequence: TGTGCCAGCGCCTCTCGAAGCAGGCCGGAGGGCTACACCTTC. This translates into CASASRSRPEGYTF. V usage is TRBV27 and J usage is TRBJ1-2; D is unclear. Germline loops: CDR1 MNHEY, CDR2 SMNVEV (reference sequence). With 8 bases removed from V and 8 bases from J, the gap between germline ends came to 21 bases. The CDR3 has 14 amino acids.

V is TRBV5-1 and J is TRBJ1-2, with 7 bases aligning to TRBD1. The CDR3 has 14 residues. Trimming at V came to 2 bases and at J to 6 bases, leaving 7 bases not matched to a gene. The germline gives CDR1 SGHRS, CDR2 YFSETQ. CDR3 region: CASSFQGGEHGYTF. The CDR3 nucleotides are TGCGCCAGCAGCTTTCAGGGGGGAGAACATGGCTACACCTTC. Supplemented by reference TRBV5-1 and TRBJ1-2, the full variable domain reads KAGVTQTPRYLIKTRGQQVTLSCSPISGHRSVSWYQQTPGQGLQFLFEYFSETQRNKGNFPGRFSGRQFSNSRSEMNVSTLELGDSALYLCASSFQGGEHGYTFGSGTRLTVV.